The sequence of this TCR beta chain was determined in a study of blood T cell repertoires in COVID-19. The overall study: The cDNA or gDNA used as material had been derived from T cells, B-cell-depleted T cells, or PBMCs.

The CDR3 loop spans 15 amino acids. Trimming at V came to 6 bases and at J to 11 bases, leaving 12 bases not matched to a gene. CDR1 is MNHEY and CDR2 is SVGAGI in the germline V gene. As handled by the study authors: Quantification of nucleated cells was approximated via reference gene primer amplification. Data came from immunoSEQ multiplex PCR; TCRdb stores just in-frame clones and leaves some out. The V and J calls and clone size come from that table; D and trimming were worked out from the DNA. Counted here are some 200,000 clones, 84% occurring once; the ten biggest clones make up approximately 13%.

The receptor was derived from a human donor in a cohort sampled during active COVID-19. J is TRBJ1-6 and V is TRBV6-5; 8 bases are a match to TRBD1. The sequenced sample consisted of peripheral blood. The CDR3 coding sequence is TGTGCCAGCAGGCCGGGACAGGTGTTAACGGCACCCCTCCACTTT. It translates to CASRPGQVLTAPLHF.